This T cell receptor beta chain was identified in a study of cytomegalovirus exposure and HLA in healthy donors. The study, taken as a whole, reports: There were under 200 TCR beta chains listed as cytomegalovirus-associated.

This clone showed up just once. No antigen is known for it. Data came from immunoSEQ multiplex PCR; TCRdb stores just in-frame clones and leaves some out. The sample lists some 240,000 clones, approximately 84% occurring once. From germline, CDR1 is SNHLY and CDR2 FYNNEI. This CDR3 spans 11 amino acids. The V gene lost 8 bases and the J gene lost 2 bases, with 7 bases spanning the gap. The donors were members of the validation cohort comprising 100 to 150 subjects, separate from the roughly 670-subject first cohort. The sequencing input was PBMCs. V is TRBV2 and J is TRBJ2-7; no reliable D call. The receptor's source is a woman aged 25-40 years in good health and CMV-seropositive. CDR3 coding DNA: TGTGCCAGCGAACTGACCTACGAGCAGTACTTC. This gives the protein CASELTYEQYF.